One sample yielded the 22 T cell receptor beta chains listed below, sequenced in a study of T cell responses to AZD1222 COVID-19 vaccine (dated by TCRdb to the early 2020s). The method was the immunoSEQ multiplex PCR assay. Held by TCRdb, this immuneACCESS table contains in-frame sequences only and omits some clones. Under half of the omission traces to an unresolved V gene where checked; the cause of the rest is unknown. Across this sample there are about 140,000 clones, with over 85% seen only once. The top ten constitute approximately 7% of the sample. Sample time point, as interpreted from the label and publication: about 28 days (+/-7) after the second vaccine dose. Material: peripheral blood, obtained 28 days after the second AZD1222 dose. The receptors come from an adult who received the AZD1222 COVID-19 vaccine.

The CDR3 loop reads CASRLGTGQYNEQFF. Here the CDR3 DNA reads TGTGCCAGCAGACTCGGGACAGGGCAATACAATGAGCAGTTCTTC. The J gene is TRBJ2-1, the V gene TRBV6-5, with 9 positions matching TRBD1. The CDR3 consists of 15 residues. J was trimmed by 4 bases and V by 6 bases; bases with no gene match: 7. The germline V gene encodes CDR1 MNHEY and CDR2 SVGAGI.

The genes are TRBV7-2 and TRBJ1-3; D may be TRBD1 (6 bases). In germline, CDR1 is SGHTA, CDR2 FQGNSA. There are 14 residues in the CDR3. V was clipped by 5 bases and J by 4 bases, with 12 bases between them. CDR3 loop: CASSRKDSGNTIYF. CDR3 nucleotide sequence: TGTGCCAGCAGCCGCAAGGACAGCGGAAACACCATATATTTT.

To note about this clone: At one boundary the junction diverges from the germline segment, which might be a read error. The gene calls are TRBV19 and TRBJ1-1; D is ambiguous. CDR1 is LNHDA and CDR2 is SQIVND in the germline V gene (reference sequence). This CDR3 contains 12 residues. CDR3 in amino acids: CASIIGAGRAFF. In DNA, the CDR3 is TGTGCCAGTATTATAGGAGCAGGACGGGCTTTCTTT.

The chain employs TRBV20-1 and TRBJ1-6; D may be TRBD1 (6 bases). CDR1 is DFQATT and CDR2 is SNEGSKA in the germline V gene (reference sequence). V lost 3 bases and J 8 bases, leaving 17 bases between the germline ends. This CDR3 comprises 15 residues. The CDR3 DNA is TGCAGTGCTAGTCCCCCAGGGGTAGGGTATTCACCCCTCCACTTT. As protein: CSASPPGVGYSPLHF.

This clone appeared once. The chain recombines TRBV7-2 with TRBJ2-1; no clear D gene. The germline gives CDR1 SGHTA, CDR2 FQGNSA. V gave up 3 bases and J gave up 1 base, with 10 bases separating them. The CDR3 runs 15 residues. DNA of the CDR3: TGTGCCAGCAGCTTTCTCGGCTATTCCTACAATGAGCAGTTCTTC. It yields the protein CASSFLGYSYNEQFF.

CDR3 region: CASSRGVGTANSPLHF. CDR3 sequence (DNA): TGTGCCAGCAGCCGGGGAGTGGGGACAGCTAATTCACCCCTCCACTTT. This chain uses TRBV14 with TRBJ1-6, with 7 positions matching TRBD1. The CDR3 is made up of 16 amino acids. J gave up 6 bases and V 4 bases, and 9 bases lay outside the gene matches. CDR1 is SGHDN and CDR2 is FVKESK in the germline V gene.

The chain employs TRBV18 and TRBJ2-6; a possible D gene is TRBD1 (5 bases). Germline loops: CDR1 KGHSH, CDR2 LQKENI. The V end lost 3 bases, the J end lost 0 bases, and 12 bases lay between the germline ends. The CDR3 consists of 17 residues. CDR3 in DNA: TGTGCCAGCTCACCCAGGGCTAAGGACTCTGGGGCCAACGTCCTGACTTTC. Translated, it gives CASSPRAKDSGANVLTF.

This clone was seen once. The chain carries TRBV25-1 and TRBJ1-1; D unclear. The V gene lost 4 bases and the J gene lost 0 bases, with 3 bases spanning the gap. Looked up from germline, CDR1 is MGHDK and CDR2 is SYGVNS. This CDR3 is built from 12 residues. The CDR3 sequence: CASSAVNTEAFF. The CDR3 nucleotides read TGTGCCAGCAGTGCGGTGAACACTGAAGCTTTCTTT.

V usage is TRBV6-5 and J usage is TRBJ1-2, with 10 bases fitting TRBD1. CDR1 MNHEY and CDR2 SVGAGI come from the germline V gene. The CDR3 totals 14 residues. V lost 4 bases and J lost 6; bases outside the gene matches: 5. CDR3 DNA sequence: TGTGCCAGCAGTTCGGCCGGGACAGGGGATGGCTACACCTTC. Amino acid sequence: CASSSAGTGDGYTF.

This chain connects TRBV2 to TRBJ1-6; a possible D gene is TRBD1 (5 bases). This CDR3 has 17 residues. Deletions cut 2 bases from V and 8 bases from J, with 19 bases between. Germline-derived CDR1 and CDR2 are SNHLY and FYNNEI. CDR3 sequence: CASSERYFGASDSPLHF. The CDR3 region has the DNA TGTGCCAGCAGTGAAAGGTATTTCGGGGCGTCGGATTCACCCCTCCACTTT.

The CDR3 sequence: CASSQVLGGTQYF. For the CDR3, the DNA is TGTGCCAGCAGCCAAGTCCTGGGGGGTACGCAGTATTTT. The J gene is TRBJ2-3, the V gene TRBV14; D perhaps matches TRBD2 (6 bases). The CDR3 has 13 amino acids. From germline, CDR1 is SGHDN and CDR2 FVKESK. V was clipped by 1 base and J by 8 bases, with 10 bases between them.

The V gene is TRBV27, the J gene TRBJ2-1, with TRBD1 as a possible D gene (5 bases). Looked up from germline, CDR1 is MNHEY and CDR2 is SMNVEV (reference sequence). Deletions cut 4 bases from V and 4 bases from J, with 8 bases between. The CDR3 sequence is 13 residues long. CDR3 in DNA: TGTGCCAGCAGTTCTTCAGGGTACAATGAGCAGTTCTTC. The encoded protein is CASSSSGYNEQFF.

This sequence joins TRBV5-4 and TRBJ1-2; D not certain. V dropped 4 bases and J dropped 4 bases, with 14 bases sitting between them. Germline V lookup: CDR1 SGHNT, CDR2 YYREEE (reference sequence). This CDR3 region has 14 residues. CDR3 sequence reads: CASSPGGRSYGYTF. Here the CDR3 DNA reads TGTGCCAGCAGCCCTGGAGGCAGAAGCTATGGCTACACCTTC. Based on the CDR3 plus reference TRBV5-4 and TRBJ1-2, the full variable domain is ETGVTQSPTHLIKTRGQQVTLRCSSQSGHNTVSWYQQALGQGPQFIFQYYREEENGRGNFPPRFSGLQFPNYSSELNVNALELDDSALYLCASSPGGRSYGYTFGSGTRLTVV.

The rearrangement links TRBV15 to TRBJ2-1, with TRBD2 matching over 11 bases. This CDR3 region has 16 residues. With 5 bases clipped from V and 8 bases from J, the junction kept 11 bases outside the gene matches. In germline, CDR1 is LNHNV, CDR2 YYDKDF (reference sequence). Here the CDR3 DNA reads TGTGCCACCAGCTCCTTAGCGGGGGGGGGAGCCGATGAGCAGTTCTTC. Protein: CATSSLAGGGADEQFF.

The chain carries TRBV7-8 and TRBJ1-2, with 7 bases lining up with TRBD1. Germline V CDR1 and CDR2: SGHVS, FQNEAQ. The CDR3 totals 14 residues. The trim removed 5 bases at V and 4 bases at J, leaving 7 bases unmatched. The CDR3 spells CASSARRDSYGYTF. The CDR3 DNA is TGTGCCAGCAGCGCCCGTAGGGACAGCTATGGCTACACCTTC.

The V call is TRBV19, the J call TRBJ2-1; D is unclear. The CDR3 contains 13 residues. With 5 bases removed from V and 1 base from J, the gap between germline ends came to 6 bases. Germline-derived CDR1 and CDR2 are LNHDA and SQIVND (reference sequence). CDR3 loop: CASSYRSYNEQFF. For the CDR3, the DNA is TGTGCCAGTAGTTATAGGTCCTACAATGAGCAGTTCTTC. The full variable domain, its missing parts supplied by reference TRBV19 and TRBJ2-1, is DGGITQSPKYLFRKEGQNVTLSCEQNLNHDAMYWYRQDPGQGLRLIYYSQIVNDFQKGDIAEGYSVSREKKESFPLTVTSAQKNPTAFYLCASSYRSYNEQFFGPGTRLTVL.

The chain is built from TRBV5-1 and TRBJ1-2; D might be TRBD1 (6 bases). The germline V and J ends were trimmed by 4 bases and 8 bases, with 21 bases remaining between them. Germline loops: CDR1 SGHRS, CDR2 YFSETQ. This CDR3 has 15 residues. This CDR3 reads CASSTTRGPKAGYTF. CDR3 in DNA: TGCGCCAGCAGCACGACCCGGGGGCCTAAAGCGGGCTACACCTTC.

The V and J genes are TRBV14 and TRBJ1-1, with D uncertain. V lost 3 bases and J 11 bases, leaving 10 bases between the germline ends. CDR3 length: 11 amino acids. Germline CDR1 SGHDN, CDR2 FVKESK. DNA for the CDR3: TGTGCCAGCAGCCACACGGTCATGGCTTTCTTT. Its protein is CASSHTVMAFF.

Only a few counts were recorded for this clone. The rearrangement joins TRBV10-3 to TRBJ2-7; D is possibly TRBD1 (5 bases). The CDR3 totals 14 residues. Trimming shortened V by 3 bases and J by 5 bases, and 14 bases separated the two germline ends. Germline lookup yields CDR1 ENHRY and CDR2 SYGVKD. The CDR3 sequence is CAISDLGQADEQYF. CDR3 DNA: TGTGCCATCAGTGATCTGGGGCAGGCCGACGAGCAGTACTTC.

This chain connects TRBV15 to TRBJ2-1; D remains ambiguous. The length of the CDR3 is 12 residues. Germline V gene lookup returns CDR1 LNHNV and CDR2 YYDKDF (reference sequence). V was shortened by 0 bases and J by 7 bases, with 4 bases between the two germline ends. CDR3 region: CATSRDRNEQFF. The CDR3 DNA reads TGTGCCACCAGCAGAGATCGGAATGAGCAGTTCTTC. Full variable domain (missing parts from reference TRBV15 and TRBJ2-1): DAMVIQNPRYQVTQFGKPVTLSCSQTLNHNVMYWYQQKSSQAPKLLFHYYDKDFNNEADTPDNFQSRRPNTSFCFLDIRSPGLGDTAMYLCATSRDRNEQFFGPGTRLTVL.

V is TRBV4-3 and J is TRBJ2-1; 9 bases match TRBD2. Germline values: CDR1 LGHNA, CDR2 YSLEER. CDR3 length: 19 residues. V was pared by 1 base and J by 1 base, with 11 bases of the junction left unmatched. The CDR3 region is CASSQAWWRGGRSYNEQFF. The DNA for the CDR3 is TGCGCCAGCAGCCAAGCGTGGTGGCGGGGGGGCCGGTCCTACAATGAGCAGTTCTTC.

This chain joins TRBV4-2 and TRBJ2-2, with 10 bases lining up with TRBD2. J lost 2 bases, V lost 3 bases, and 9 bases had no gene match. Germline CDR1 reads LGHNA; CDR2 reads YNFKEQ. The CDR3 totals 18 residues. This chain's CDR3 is CASSQWSSGGDNTGELFF. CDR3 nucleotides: TGTGCCAGCAGCCAGTGGTCGAGCGGGGGGGATAACACCGGGGAGCTGTTTTTT.